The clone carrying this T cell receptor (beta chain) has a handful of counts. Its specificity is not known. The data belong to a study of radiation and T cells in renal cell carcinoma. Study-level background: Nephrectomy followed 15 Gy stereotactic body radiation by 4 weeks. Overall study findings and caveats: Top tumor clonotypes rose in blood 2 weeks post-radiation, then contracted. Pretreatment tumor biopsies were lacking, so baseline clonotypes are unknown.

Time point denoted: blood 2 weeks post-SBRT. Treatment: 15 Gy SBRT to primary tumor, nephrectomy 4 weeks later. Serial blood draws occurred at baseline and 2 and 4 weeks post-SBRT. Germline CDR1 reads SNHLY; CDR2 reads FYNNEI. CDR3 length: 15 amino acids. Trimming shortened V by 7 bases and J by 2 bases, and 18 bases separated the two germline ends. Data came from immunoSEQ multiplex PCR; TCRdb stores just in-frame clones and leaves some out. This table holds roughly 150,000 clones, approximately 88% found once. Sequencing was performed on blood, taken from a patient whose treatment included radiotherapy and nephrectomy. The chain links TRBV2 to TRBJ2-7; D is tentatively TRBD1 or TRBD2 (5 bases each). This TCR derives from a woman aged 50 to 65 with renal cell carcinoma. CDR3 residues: CASTEGLAPAYEQYF. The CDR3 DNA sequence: TGTGCCAGCACCGAGGGGTTAGCTCCAGCCTACGAGCAGTACTTC.